These 8 T cell receptor beta chains were sequenced from one sample in a study of OX40 agonist ivuxolimab in advanced cancers. Produced via immunoSEQ multiplex PCR; TCRdb's table is partial and in-frame only. The sample yields around 67,000 clones, more than 70% seen once. Sequencing used CD4+ or CD8+ T cells sorted from blood, obtained in a trial of the OX40 agonist ivuxolimab. These receptors were taken from an adult with an advanced solid tumor such as melanoma, head and neck, liver or kidney cancer.

This clone was recorded only once. The rearrangement uses TRBV19 and TRBJ2-4; D is ambiguous. Trimming took off 10 bases at V and 8 bases at J, with 12 bases between the two ends. Looked up from germline, CDR1 is LNHDA and CDR2 is SQIVND (reference sequence). The CDR3 is 11 residues long. This CDR3 reads CATLKEYIQYF. The DNA for the CDR3 is TGTGCCACCCTCAAGGAGTACATTCAGTACTTC.

The chain is built from TRBV5-6 and TRBJ2-5; 13 positions agree with TRBD2. This CDR3 has 18 residues. Looked up from germline, CDR1 is SGHDT and CDR2 is YYEEEE. The V gene end was trimmed by 4 bases and the J gene end by 4 bases; junction bases not matched to a gene: 13. The CDR3 sequence is CASSLGQATSGRPETQYF. In nucleotides, the CDR3 is TGTGCCAGCAGCCTCGGACAGGCGACTAGCGGGAGGCCAGAGACCCAGTACTTC.

The J gene is TRBJ2-1, the V gene TRBV29-1, with 9 bases aligning to TRBD1. Trimming at V came to 8 bases and at J to 12 bases, leaving 14 bases not matched to a gene. Germline assignment: CDR1 SQVTM and CDR2 ANQGSEA. This CDR3 region has 13 residues. The CDR3 DNA follows: TGCAGCTTCACAGGGGGCGCCTTCTTAGGGCAGTTCTTC. Translated: CSFTGGAFLGQFF.

The chain carries TRBV2 and TRBJ2-3; D uncertain. There are 14 residues in the CDR3. The V gene's germline CDR1 is SNHLY and CDR2 FYNNEI. V lost 7 bases and J lost 0, with 11 bases in between. In DNA, the CDR3 is TGTGCCAGCAAGGACGGATTTAGCACAGATACGCAGTATTTT. This gives the protein CASKDGFSTDTQYF.

V and J are TRBV11-3 and TRBJ2-5; 8 positions match TRBD1. The DNA end favors TRBJ2-7, so the J call may be wrong. The CDR3 is made up of 13 amino acids. Per germline, CDR1 SGHNT and CDR2 YENEEA. DNA of the CDR3: TGTGCCAGCAGCCCCGACAGGGGCGACGAGCAGTACTTC. Protein sequence: CASSPDRGDEQYF.

J is TRBJ2-1 and V is TRBV7-8; 12 bases are a match to TRBD2. The CDR3 is 19 residues long. Germline trimming cut 3 bases from V and 3 bases from J; bases unmatched to any gene: 12. Germline CDR1 reads SGHVS; CDR2 reads FQNEAQ. The CDR3 DNA reads as TGTGCCAGCAGCTTTCCTAGGCTAGCGGGAGGGGGGGTCTACAATGAGCAGTTCTTC. It is translated as CASSFPRLAGGGVYNEQFF.

V usage is TRBV18 and J usage is TRBJ2-1; TRBD2 matches at 9 bases. With V trimmed by 3 bases and J by 3 bases, 3 bases remained unmatched. The CDR3 contains 15 residues. Germline V gene lookup returns CDR1 KGHSH and CDR2 LQKENI. CDR3: CASSPGLANYNEQFF. CDR3 nucleotide sequence: TGTGCCAGCTCACCCGGACTAGCGAACTACAATGAGCAGTTCTTC.

This clone came up a few times. The chain uses TRBV19 and TRBJ1-5; D is unclear. The CDR3 is 13 residues long. V gave up 9 bases and J gave up 4 bases, with 13 bases separating them. Germline lookup yields CDR1 LNHDA and CDR2 SQIVND (reference sequence). For the CDR3, the DNA is TGTGCCAGCAACGCCCCGAGGAATCAGCCCCAGCATTTT. This gives the protein CASNAPRNQPQHF.